What follows is one T cell receptor beta chain and its context. The source of the sample is a study of blood T cell repertoires in COVID-19. Sequenced by immunoSEQ multiplex PCR; TCRdb stores in-frame clones only, minus some. The sample includes 200,000 to 250,000 clones, about four fifths of them seen just once. Per the germline V gene, CDR1 is SGHRS and CDR2 is YFSETQ. CDR3 length: 15 residues. The V and J ends lost 3 bases and 10 bases respectively, with 17 bases between them. The chain couples TRBV5-1 to TRBJ1-6; TRBD1 is a possible D gene (6 bases). The TCR sequence derives from a woman of 80 years or more with acute or convalescent COVID-19. Source material: peripheral blood. The CDR3 nucleotides read TGCGCCAGCAGCTGGTCGACAGGTTCGGAATCACCCCTCCACTTT. It encodes CASSWSTGSESPLHF.